A single TCR beta chain is shown here with its context. This sample is part of a study of blood T cell repertoires in COVID-19. Repertoires were generated with immunoSEQ multiplex PCR, while TCRdb's copy carries only in-frame clones and drops some. The sample has fewer than 45,000 clones, about 85% seen once. The sequenced material came from peripheral blood. The TCR was taken from a human donor in a cohort sampled during active COVID-19.

This CDR3 reads CASSLVPDYGYTF. For the CDR3, the DNA is TGCGCCAGCAGCTTGGTGCCGGACTATGGCTACACCTTC. The gene calls are TRBV5-1 and TRBJ1-2; D unresolved. Germline values: CDR1 SGHRS, CDR2 YFSETQ. CDR3 length equals 13 residues. Trimming shortened V by 0 bases and J by 3 bases, and 6 bases separated the two germline ends. Combining the CDR3 with reference TRBV5-1 and TRBJ1-2 gives the whole variable domain KAGVTQTPRYLIKTRGQQVTLSCSPISGHRSVSWYQQTPGQGLQFLFEYFSETQRNKGNFPGRFSGRQFSNSRSEMNVSTLELGDSALYLCASSLVPDYGYTFGSGTRLTVV.